This T cell receptor (beta chain) derives from a study of radiation and T cells in renal cell carcinoma. The CDR3 is 19 residues long. The J segment lost 3 bases and the V segment lost 0 bases, leaving 9 bases of the junction unmatched. The germline V gene encodes CDR1 WNHNN and CDR2 SYGVQD (reference sequence). Time point specified: baseline pretreatment blood. Treatment in this sample: 15 Gy SBRT to primary tumor, nephrectomy 4 weeks later. Blood was sampled at baseline, 2 weeks and 4 weeks after SBRT. Only in-frame clones appear in the TCRdb table, and some are missing; sequencing was by immunoSEQ multiplex PCR. The data hold tens of thousands of clones, with nearly 80% observed a single time.

The receptor's source is a man aged 60 to 69 with renal cell carcinoma. The chain joins TRBV10-1 to TRBJ2-2, with TRBD2 identical over 11 bases. The sample here was blood, taken from a patient whose treatment included radiotherapy and nephrectomy. CDR3: CASSESTNLAGGHTGELFF. In DNA, the CDR3 is TGCGCCAGCAGTGAGTCTACGAATCTAGCGGGAGGACACACCGGGGAGCTGTTTTTT.